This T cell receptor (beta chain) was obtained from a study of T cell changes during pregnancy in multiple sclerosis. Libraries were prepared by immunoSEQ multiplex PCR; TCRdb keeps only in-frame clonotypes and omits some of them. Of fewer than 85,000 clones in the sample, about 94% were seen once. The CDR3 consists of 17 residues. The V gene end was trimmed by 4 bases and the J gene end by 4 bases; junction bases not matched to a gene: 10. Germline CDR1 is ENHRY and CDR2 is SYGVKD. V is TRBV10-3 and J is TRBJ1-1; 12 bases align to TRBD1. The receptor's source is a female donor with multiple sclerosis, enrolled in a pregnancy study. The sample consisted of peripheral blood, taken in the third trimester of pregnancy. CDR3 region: CAISARDRGRRSTEAFF. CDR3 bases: TGTGCCATCAGTGCCCGGGACAGGGGGCGGAGAAGCACTGAAGCTTTCTTT.